This is a list of T cell receptor beta chains from one sample in a study of CD8+CD57+ T cells in acquired aplastic anemia. One entry per CDR3 protein results from TCRdb running MiXCR on the reads. This sample has 200,000 or so distinct CDR3 sequences; under 70% occur once, and the top ten carry 46%. Sequencing input: sorted CD4+, CD8+, or CD8+CD57+ T cells (not recorded which) from PBMCs. The receptors were sampled from a human donor with severe aplastic anemia or a healthy control (not recorded which). The CDR3 runs from the conserved cysteine through the conserved F or W. D genes are given only for firm matches. Expanded clones are given a class, and other clones once, few, many or no size at all.

d_gene	j_gene	abundance	v_gene	CDR3nt	CDR3aa
.	TRBJ1-1	.	TRBV19	TGTGCCAGTAAGGGGGGACATGTGAACACTGAAGCTTTCTTT	CASKGGHVNTEAFF
TRBD1	TRBJ2-7	.	TRBV29-1	TGCAGCGTTTCTAAGACAGGGAACTACGAGCAGTACTTC	CSVSKTGNYEQYF
.	TRBJ2-5	many	TRBV19	TGTGCCAGTAGTATAGGGATTGCGGGAGAGACCCAGTACTTC	CASSIGIAGETQYF
TRBD1	TRBJ1-2	.	TRBV12-3/TRBV12-4	TGTGCCAGCAGTGGACAGGGCGAAGGCTACACCTTC	CASSGQGEGYTF
.	TRBJ2-1	many	TRBV6-1	TGTGCCAGCAGTGAAGTACGGCTAGGCAATGAGCAGTTCTTC	CASSEVRLGNEQFF
.	TRBJ1-1	many	TRBV5-6	TGTGCCAGCAGCAGCGGACTTGACACTGAAGCTTTCTTT	CASSSGLDTEAFF
TRBD1	TRBJ2-2	.	TRBV7-8	TGTGCCAGCAGCAATGAGGGGGCGCGGTATGTCGGGGAGCTGTTTTTT	CASSNEGARYVGELFF
.	TRBJ1-1	.	TRBV2	TGTGCCAGCAGTGAAAGGCGGGCAGAAGCTTTCTTT	CASSERRAEAFF
TRBD1	TRBJ1-1	few	TRBV29-1	TGCAGCGGCGAGGGACAGACAAACACTGAAGCTTTCTTT	CSGEGQTNTEAFF
.	TRBJ1-5	.	TRBV7-3	TGTGCCAGCAGCCCGGGACTAGCGGGTGACCAAGAGACCCAGCATTTT	CASSPGLAGDQETQHF
.	TRBJ2-1	.	TRBV29-1	TGCAGCGTTGACGCCCTCCCTAATGAGCAGTTCTTC	CSVDALPNEQFF
.	TRBJ2-7	many	TRBV11-2	TGTGCCAGCAGCGCTACAGGAGATGAGCAGTACTTC	CASSATGDEQYF
.	TRBJ1-6	.	TRBV6-1	TGTGCCAGCAACACTAATTCACCCCTCCACTTT	CASNTNSPLHF
.	TRBJ2-7	.	TRBV20-1	TGCAGTGCCCCGAGGGGGGGGGCTGCCTACAATGAGCAGTACTTC	CSAPRGGAAYNEQYF
.	TRBJ2-7	many	TRBV11-2	TGTGCCAGCAGCTTAGCGGTAGCGATTTCCTACGAGCAGTACTTC	CASSLAVAISYEQYF
.	TRBJ2-7	few	TRBV2	TGTGCCAGCAGTTTCTACGAGCAGTACTTC	CASSFYEQYF
.	TRBJ2-7	.	TRBV7-6	TGTGCCTGCAGCTTAAAGGCAGGGTCGGGCTACGAGCAGTACTTC	CACSLKAGSGYEQYF
.	TRBJ1-1	many	TRBV5-5	TGTGCCAGCAGCTTTGGACTGAACACTGAAGCTTTCTTT	CASSFGLNTEAFF
TRBD1	TRBJ2-5	.	TRBV2	TGTGCCAGCAGTGTAGGGACAGGGGATGGGGAGACCCAGTACTTC	CASSVGTGDGETQYF
.	TRBJ1-1	few	TRBV11-2	TGTGCCAGCAGCGAGTGGGGGGTTGGTGGCACTGAAGCTTTCTTT	CASSEWGVGGTEAFF
TRBD1	TRBJ1-5	.	TRBV12-3/TRBV12-4	TGTGCCAGCAGTTCTCGACAGGGCTTGGGGAATCAGCCCCAGCATTTT	CASSSRQGLGNQPQHF
TRBD1	TRBJ2-1	few	TRBV25-1	TGTGCCAGCAGGGCCGTGGGACAGATATACAATGAGCAGTTCTTC	CASRAVGQIYNEQFF
TRBD1	TRBJ1-2	.	TRBV6-5	TGTGCCAGCAGTACCGGGACAGGGGCCAACTATGGCTACACCTTC	CASSTGTGANYGYTF
.	TRBJ1-5	once	TRBV20-1	TGCAGTGCTAGTGGGGGAGAAGTCCAGCCCCAGCATTTT	CSASGGEVQPQHF
.	TRBJ1-1	many	TRBV11-2	TGTGCCAGCAGGACTATGACAGACATTAACACTGAAGCTTTCTTT	CASRTMTDINTEAFF
.	TRBJ2-7	.	TRBV7-9	TGTGCCAGCAGCCCCCTAGCAACCTACGAGCAGTACTTC	CASSPLATYEQYF
.	TRBJ2-3	.	TRBV6-4	TGTGCCAGCAGTTTGACTCATCAGGGGGAGGGAGATACGCAGTATTTT	CASSLTHQGEGDTQYF